The rows below give T cell receptor beta chains drawn from one sample of a study of cytomegalovirus exposure and HLA in healthy donors. Generated by immunoSEQ multiplex PCR, the TCRdb table keeps only in-frame clones and is missing some. The table lists approximately 140,000 clones, more than 65% of them singletons. The sample comprised PBMCs. These TCRs come from a man aged 45-60 years in good health and CMV-seropositive. Both conserved end residues are part of each CDR3.

J: TRBJ2-2; V: TRBV18; CDR3: CASSPLAGELFF
J: TRBJ2-7; V: TRBV27; CDR3: CASIGQGDEQYF
J: TRBJ2-7; V: TRBV9; CDR3: CASSGKQGYEQYF
J: TRBJ1-2; V: TRBV6-5; CDR3: CASSYDRKSNYGYTF
J: TRBJ2-1; V: TRBV18; CDR3: CASFTSLDNEQFF
J: TRBJ1-1; V: TRBV14; CDR3: CASSQDRGAGDTEAFF
J: TRBJ1-2; V: TRBV7-9; CDR3: CASSAGTGFGYTF
J: TRBJ2-2; V: TRBV19; CDR3: CASSITGGGGELFF
J: TRBJ2-1; V: TRBV6-5; CDR3: CASSFLLGGEQFF
J: TRBJ2-5; V: TRBV6-4; CDR3: CASSVDRRGTQYF
J: TRBJ2-7; V: TRBV5-4; CDR3: CASSLRSTYEQYF
J: TRBJ2-7; V: TRBV5-4; CDR3: CASSLGRDNLPYEQYF
J: TRBJ2-7; V: TRBV11-2; CDR3: CASSHVATYEQYF
J: TRBJ1-6; V: TRBV15; CDR3: CATALGTQRSPLHF
J: TRBJ2-2; V: TRBV6-1; CDR3: CASSEMGSVPGELFF
J: TRBJ2-7; V: TRBV13; CDR3: CASSFRRELYEQYF
J: TRBJ2-1; V: TRBV19; CDR3: CASSLSGRRNEQFF
J: TRBJ2-1; V: TRBV5-1; CDR3: CASRGGLAGGRGHNEQFF
J: TRBJ2-7; V: TRBV6-5; CDR3: CASSYPSAYEQYF
J: TRBJ1-3; V: TRBV5-1; CDR3: CASSLSSVDTIYF
J: TRBJ2-1; V: TRBV11-2; CDR3: CASSVFPGEHNEQFF
J: TRBJ1-5; V: TRBV7-9; CDR3: CASSSTGRWQPQHF
J: TRBJ1-1; V: TRBV4-1; CDR3: CASSPSTVNTEAFF
J: TRBJ2-7; V: TRBV5-1; CDR3: CASSLGPGSSYEQYF
J: TRBJ1-2; V: TRBV19; CDR3: CASSIGKPGQGSFYGYTF
J: TRBJ2-1; V: TRBV30; CDR3: CAWSPAGDEQFF
J: TRBJ2-7; V: TRBV28; CDR3: CASRVPRRQRDRGEQYF
J: TRBJ1-2; V: TRBV28; CDR3: CASSFQNYGYTF
J: TRBJ2-3; V: TRBV5-1; CDR3: CASSLVRHTDTQYF
J: TRBJ2-7; V: TRBV7-9; CDR3: CASSLEGGSYEQYF
J: TRBJ2-7; V: TRBV5-1; CDR3: CASSSYGFEAYEQYF
J: TRBJ1-5; V: TRBV29-1; CDR3: CSVREGGDQPQHF
J: TRBJ2-5; V: TRBV13; CDR3: CASSLWREETQYF
J: TRBJ2-5; V: TRBV28; CDR3: CASTHREETQYF
J: TRBJ2-1; V: TRBV13; CDR3: CAGSWGRGNEQFF
J: TRBJ1-6; V: TRBV9; CDR3: CASSPSEGPNSPLHF
J: TRBJ1-6; V: TRBV19; CDR3: CASRTGGVENSPLHF
J: TRBJ1-1; V: TRBV10-3; CDR3: CAISEIGNPQVGTEAFF
J: TRBJ1-2; V: TRBV28; CDR3: CASSHGTGTRNYGYTF
J: TRBJ1-5; V: TRBV19; CDR3: CASSVRGAEQPQHF
J: TRBJ1-5; V: TRBV28; CDR3: CASSSGWVGNQPQHF
J: TRBJ2-2; V: TRBV2; CDR3: CASSEIAGGPAKGELFF
J: TRBJ2-3; V: TRBV6-5; CDR3: CASSYSIDLAGDTQYF
J: TRBJ2-7; V: TRBV10-3; CDR3: CAIRGPGAGAFEQYF
J: .; V: TRBV5-1; CDR3: CASSGGVGRDEQYF
J: TRBJ2-2; V: TRBV5-5; CDR3: CASNPSGGIGELFF
J: TRBJ2-1; V: TRBV23-1; CDR3: CASSPTGGPTNEQFF
J: TRBJ1-3; V: TRBV5-1; CDR3: CASSFNQGAGNTIYF
J: TRBJ2-3; V: TRBV18; CDR3: CASSPLAESTDTQYF
J: TRBJ1-3; V: TRBV10-3; CDR3: CASRDSLGNTIYF
J: TRBJ2-5; V: TRBV11-2; CDR3: CASSLGRVEETQYF
J: TRBJ2-2; V: TRBV5-4; CDR3: CASRPGLAGEQNTGELFF